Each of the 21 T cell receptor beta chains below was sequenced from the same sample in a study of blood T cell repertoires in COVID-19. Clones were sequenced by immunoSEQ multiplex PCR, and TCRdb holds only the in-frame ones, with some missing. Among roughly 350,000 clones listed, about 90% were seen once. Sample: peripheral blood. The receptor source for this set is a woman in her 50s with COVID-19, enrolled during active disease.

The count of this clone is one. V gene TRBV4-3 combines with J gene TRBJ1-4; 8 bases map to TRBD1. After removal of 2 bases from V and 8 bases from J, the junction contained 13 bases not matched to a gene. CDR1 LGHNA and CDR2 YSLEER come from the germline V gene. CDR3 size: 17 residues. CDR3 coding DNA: TGCGCCAGCAGCCAATTCCGGGACAGGTTGATGAGGGAAAAACTGTTTTTT. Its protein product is CASSQFRDRLMREKLFF.

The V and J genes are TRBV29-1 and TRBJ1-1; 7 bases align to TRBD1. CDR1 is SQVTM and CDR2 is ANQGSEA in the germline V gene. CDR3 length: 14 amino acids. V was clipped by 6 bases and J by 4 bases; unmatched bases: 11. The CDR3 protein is CSVVQGPQGTEAFF. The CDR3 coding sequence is TGCAGCGTCGTACAGGGGCCCCAGGGCACTGAAGCTTTCTTT. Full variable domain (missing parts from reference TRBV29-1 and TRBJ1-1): SAVISQKPSRDICQRGTSLTIQCQVDSQVTMMFWYRQQPGQSLTLIATANQGSEATYESGFVIDKFPISRPNLTFSTLTVSNMSPEDSSIYLCSVVQGPQGTEAFFGQGTRLTVV.

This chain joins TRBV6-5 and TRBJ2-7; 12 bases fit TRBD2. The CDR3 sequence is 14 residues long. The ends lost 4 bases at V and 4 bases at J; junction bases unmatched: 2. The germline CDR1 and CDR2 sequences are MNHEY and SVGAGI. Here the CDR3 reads CASSFGLAGYEQYF. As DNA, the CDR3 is TGTGCCAGCAGTTTCGGACTAGCGGGGTACGAGCAGTACTTC.

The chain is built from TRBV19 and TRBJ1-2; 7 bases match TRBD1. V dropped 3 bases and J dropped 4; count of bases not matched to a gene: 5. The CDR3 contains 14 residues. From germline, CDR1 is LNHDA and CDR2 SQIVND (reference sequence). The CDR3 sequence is CASSIGQERYGYTF. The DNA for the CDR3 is TGTGCCAGTAGTATCGGACAGGAACGCTATGGCTACACCTTC.

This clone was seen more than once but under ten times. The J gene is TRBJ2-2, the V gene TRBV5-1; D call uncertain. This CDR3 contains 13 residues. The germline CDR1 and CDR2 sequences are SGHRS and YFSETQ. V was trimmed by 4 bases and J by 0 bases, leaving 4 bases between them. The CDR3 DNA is TGCGCCAGCAGCCCTCCGAACACCGGGGAGCTGTTTTTT. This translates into CASSPPNTGELFF.

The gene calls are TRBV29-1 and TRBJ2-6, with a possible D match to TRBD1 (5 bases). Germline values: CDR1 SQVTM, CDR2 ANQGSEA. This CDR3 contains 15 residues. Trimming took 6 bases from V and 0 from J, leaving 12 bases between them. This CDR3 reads CSVHTGYSGANVLTF. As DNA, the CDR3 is TGCAGCGTACATACAGGCTACTCTGGGGCCAACGTCCTGACTTTC.

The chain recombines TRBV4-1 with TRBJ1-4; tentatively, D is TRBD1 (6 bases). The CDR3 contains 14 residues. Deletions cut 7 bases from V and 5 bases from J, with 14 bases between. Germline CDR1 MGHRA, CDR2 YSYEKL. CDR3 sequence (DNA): TGCGCCAGCAACTCAGGGGCAGGGAATGAAAAACTGTTTTTT. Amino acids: CASNSGAGNEKLFF.

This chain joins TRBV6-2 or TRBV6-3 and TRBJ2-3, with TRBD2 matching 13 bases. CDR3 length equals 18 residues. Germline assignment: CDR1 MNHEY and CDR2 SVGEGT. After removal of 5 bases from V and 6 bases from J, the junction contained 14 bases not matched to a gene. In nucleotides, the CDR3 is TGTGCCAGCAGTCTTATCTGGACTAGCGGGAGAGGAGGGGATACGCAGTATTTT. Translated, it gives CASSLIWTSGRGGDTQYF.

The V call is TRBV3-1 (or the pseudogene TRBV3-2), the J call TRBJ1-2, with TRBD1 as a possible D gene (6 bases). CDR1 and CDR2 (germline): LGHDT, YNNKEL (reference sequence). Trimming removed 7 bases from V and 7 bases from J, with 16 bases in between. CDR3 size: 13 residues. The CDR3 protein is CASTPSGGGGYTF. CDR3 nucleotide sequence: TGTGCCAGCACCCCTTCGGGGGGCGGTGGCTACACCTTC.

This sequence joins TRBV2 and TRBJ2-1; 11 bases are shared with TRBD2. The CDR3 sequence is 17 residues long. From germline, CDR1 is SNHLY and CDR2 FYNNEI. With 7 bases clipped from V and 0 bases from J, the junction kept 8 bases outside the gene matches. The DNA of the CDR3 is TGTGCCAGCACCCTTCCCGGGACTAGCGGCTCCTACAATGAGCAGTTCTTC. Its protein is CASTLPGTSGSYNEQFF.

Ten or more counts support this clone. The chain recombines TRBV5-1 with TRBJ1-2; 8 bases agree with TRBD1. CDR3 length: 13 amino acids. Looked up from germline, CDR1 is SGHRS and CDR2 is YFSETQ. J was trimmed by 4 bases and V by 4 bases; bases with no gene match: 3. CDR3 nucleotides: TGCGCCAGCAGCGTGGACAGGGCCTATGGCTACACCTTC. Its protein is CASSVDRAYGYTF.

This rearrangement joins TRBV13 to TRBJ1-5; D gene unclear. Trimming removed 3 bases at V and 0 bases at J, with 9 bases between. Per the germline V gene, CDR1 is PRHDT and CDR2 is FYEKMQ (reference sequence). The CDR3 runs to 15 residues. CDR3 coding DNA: TGTGCCAGCAGCTTCGGTAGACATAGCAATCAGCCCCAGCATTTT. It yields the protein CASSFGRHSNQPQHF.

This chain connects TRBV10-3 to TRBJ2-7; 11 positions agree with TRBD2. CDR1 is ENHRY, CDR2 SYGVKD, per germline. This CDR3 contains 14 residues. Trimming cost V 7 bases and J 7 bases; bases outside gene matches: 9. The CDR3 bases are TGTGCCATCACGGTCACTAGCGGGAGATATGAGCAGTACTTC. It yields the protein CAITVTSGRYEQYF.

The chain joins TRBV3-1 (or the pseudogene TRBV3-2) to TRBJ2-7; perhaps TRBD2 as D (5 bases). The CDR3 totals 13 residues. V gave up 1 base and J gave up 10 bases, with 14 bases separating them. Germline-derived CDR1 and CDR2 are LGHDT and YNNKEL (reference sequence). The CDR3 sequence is CASSQGGENEQYF. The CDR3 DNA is TGTGCCAGCAGCCAAGGTGGGGAGAATGAACAGTACTTC.

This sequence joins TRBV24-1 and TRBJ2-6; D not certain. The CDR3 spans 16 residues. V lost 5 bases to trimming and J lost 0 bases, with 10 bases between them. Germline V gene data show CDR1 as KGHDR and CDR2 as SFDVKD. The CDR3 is CATSGAVSSGANVLTF. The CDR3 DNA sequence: TGTGCCACCAGTGGGGCTGTGAGCTCTGGGGCCAACGTCCTGACTTTC.

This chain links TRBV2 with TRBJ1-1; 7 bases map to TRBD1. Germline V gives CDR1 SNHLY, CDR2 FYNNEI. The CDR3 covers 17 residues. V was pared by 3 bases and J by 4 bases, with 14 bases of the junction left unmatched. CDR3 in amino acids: CASSEVYEGARGTEAFF. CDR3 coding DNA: TGTGCCAGCAGTGAGGTGTATGAGGGGGCGCGTGGCACTGAAGCTTTCTTT. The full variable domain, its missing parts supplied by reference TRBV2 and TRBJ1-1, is EPEVTQTPSHQVTQMGQEVILRCVPISNHLYFYWYRQILGQKVEFLVSFYNNEISEKSEIFDDQFSVERPDGSNFTLKIRSTKLEDSAMYFCASSEVYEGARGTEAFFGQGTRLTVV.

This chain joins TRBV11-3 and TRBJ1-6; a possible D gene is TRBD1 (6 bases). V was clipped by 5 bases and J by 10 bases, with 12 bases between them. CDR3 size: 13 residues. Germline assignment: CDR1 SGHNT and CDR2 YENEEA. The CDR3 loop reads CASSRDNASPLHF. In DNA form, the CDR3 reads TGTGCCAGCAGCCGGGACAATGCGTCACCCCTCCACTTT.

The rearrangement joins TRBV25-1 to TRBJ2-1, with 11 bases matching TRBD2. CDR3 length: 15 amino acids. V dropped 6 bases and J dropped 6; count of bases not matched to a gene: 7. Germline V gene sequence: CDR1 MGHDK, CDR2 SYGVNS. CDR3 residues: CASRLAGVLGNEQFF. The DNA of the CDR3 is TGTGCCAGCAGACTAGCGGGAGTACTGGGCAATGAGCAGTTCTTC.

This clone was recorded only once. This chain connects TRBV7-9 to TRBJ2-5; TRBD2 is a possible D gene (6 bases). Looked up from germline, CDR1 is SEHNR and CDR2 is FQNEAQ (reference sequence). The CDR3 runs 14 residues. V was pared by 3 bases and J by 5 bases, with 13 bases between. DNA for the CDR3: TGTGCCAGCAGCTTCTACGGGAGAGGGGAGACCCAGTACTTC. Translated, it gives CASSFYGRGETQYF. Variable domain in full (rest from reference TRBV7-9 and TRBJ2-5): DTGVSQNPRHKITKRGQNVTFRCDPISEHNRLYWYRQTLGQGPEFLTYFQNEAQLEKSRLLSDRFSAERPKGSFSTLEIQRTEQGDSAMYLCASSFYGRGETQYFGPGTRLLVL.

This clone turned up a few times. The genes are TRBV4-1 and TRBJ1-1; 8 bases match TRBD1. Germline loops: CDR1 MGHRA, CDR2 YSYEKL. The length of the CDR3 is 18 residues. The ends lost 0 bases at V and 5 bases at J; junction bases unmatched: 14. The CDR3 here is CASSQDPAPGQGWTEAFF. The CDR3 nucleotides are TGCGCCAGCAGCCAAGATCCTGCCCCCGGACAGGGCTGGACTGAAGCTTTCTTT.

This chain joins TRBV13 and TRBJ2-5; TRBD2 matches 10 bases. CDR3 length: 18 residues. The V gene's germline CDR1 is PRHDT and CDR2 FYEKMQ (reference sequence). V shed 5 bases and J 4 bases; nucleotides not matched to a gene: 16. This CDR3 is CASSPGGTSGRAGETQYF. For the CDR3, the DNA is TGTGCCAGCAGCCCAGGGGGGACCAGCGGGAGGGCCGGAGAGACCCAGTACTTC.